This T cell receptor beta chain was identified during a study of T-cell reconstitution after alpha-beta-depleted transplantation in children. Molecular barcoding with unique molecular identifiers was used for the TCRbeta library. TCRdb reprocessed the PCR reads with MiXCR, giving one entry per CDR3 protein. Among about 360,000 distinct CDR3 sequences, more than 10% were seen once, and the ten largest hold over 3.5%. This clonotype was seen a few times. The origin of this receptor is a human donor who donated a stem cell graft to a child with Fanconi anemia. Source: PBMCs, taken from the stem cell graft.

CDR3 in amino acids: CASSPAGGHFNEQFF. The CDR3 coding sequence is TGTGCCAGTAGTCCCGCAGGGGGTCACTTCAATGAGCAGTTCTTC. This rearrangement joins TRBV19 to TRBJ2-1; 7 bases align to TRBD1. Germline V lookup: CDR1 LNHDA, CDR2 SQIVND (reference sequence). V shed 5 bases, J shed 6 bases, and the junction held 10 bases outside the gene matches. This CDR3 contains 15 residues. Using reference TRBV19 and TRBJ2-1 for the parts outside the CDR3, the full variable domain is DGGITQSPKYLFRKEGQNVTLSCEQNLNHDAMYWYRQDPGQGLRLIYYSQIVNDFQKGDIAEGYSVSREKKESFPLTVTSAQKNPTAFYLCASSPAGGHFNEQFFGPGTRLTVL.